This TCR beta chain was sequenced for a study of blood T cell repertoires in COVID-19 (dated by TCRdb to 2020 to 2022). Background on the whole study: The collaborator samples originated in the United States, Italy and Spain and spanned the acute and convalescent phases of COVID-19. The material from the prospective study consisted of cDNA or gDNA derived from T cells, B-cell-depleted T cells, or PBMCs. Subjects who had been exposed to COVID-19, were actively infected with it, or had recovered from it provided the deeply sampled blood TCRbeta repertoires that made up the dataset. The repertoires were released in a freely available public database intended as a resource for research on the immune response to SARS-CoV-2. The samples were drawn from the first 160 participants of the ongoing ImmuneRACE study and from over a thousand subjects provided by 6 global collaborators. Nearly every sample came with metadata listing a de-identified subject ID, COVID-19 status, age in years and sex. Where available, HLA class I and class II types were taken from metadata supplied by the sample provider and were not determined by assay-based typing. Broad study findings and their caveats: Clinical and demographic metadata were provided uncurated, with the amount varying by source and participant.

To note about this clone: No cognate antigen has been identified for it. No much larger clonotype is one base removed from it; base qualities were not supplied.

In the prospective study, participants were about 18 to 95 years old, resided in about two dozen geographic areas of the United States, and were enrolled through a virtual design. To assign participants to cohorts, the prospective study relied on clinical history that participants themselves reported in a screening survey and a study questionnaire. Recovered participants in ImmuneRACE Cohort 3 were defined as having two consecutive negative NP/OP PCR tests, clearance from a healthcare professional, or resolution of symptoms. Each participant in the prospective study had whole blood, serum and a nasopharyngeal or oropharyngeal swab collected by mobile phlebotomists. Over a roughly 2-month period, participants in the prospective study had the option of providing additional blood draws and questionnaires. Prospective study blood samples were shipped either frozen or at room temperature before DNA extraction.

TCRbeta CDR3 regions were amplified from genomic DNA by means of the immunoSEQ Assay, a bias-controlled multiplex PCR. For the original study's pipeline: The number of nucleated cells in each sample was estimated by amplification of reference gene primers within the assay. To quantify the absolute abundance of each unique TCRbeta CDR3 rearrangement, sequence reads were collapsed and filtered. Productive Simpson clonality was computed per sample as the square root of Simpson's diversity index over productive rearrangements. TCRdb re-hosts the immuneACCESS table, in-frame sequences only. Its copies lack some clones; in the studies checked, an unresolved V gene accounts for under half of them, and the cause for the rest is not known. The DNA was the basis for D and trimming; V, J and clone size are from that table. The table for this sample lists hundreds of thousands of clones; about 90% of them were counted only once. The ten biggest clones cover about a tenth of the sample.

According to the germline V gene, CDR1 reads SGHRS and CDR2 reads YFSETQ. From its cysteine to its phenylalanine, the CDR3 spans 14 amino acids. The kept DNA is CDR3 alone, 42 bases in frame from the first base. V sheds 5 bases and J sheds 3 bases, leaving 14 bases between their ends. This clonotype was obtained from a woman aged 30 to 39 who had recovered from COVID-19. The sequence joins TRBV5-1 to TRBJ1-1; TRBD1 is a weak D gene call, 6 bases matching. Sequenced input: PBMCs or T cells enriched from blood (not recorded which). The base sequence is TGCGCCAGCAGAATTCAGGGGCCAGACACTGAAGCTTTCTTT. Its coded protein is CASRIQGPDTEAFF.